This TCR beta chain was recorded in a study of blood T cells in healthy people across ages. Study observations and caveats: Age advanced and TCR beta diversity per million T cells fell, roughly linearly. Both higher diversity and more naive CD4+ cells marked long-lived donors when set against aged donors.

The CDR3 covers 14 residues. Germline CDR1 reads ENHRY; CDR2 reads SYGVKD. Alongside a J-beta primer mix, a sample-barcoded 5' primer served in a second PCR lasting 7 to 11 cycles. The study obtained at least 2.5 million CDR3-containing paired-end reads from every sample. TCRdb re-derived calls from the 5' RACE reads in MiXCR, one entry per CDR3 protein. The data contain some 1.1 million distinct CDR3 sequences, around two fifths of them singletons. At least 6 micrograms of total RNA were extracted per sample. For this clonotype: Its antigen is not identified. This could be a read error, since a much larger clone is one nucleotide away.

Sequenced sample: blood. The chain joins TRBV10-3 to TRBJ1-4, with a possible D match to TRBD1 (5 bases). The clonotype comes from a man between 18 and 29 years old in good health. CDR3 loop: CAIGRDHGDEELFF. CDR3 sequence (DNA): TGTGCCATCGGCCGGGACCATGGAGATGAAGAACTGTTTTTT.